This T cell receptor (beta chain) was identified during a study of monozygotic twins with inflammatory bowel disease. Following a re-call of the 5' RACE reads, TCRdb has one entry per CDR3 protein and lacks DNA. The table lists about 420,000 distinct CDR3 sequences, with roughly 2.5% in the top ten. Study results and limitations: Especially with disease activity, IBD patients shared fewer clonotypes with others than healthy twins did.

In the case of this clonotype: What it binds is unknown.

The sequence came from a human donor with ulcerative colitis or Crohn's disease, or a healthy co-twin of an affected twin (not recorded which). Specimen: blood.

The chain's CDR3 is CSARPPGDDYTF. The rearrangement uses TRBV20-1 and TRBJ1-2; TCRdb returns TRBD1, unconfirmable since there is no DNA. Germline V gene lookup returns CDR1 DFQATT and CDR2 SNEGSKA (reference sequence). This CDR3 has 12 amino acids.